This T cell receptor (beta chain) emerged from a study of T-cell reconstitution after alpha-beta-depleted transplantation in children. Study outcomes and limitations: One year post-transplant, T-cell counts and diversity were largely derived from T cells produced anew.

In this sample, this clonotype turned up many times. Its antigen is unidentified. Construction of the TCRbeta library involved unique molecular identifiers. TCRdb redid the calling of the PCR reads with MiXCR, one entry per CDR3 protein. The repertoire has about 110,000 distinct CDR3 sequences, over 9% of them found once; the top ten carry less than 35%. The sample in question was PBMCs, obtained before TCRalphabeta/CD19-depleted stem cell transplant. The TCR sequence derives from a boy under 10 years old with acute lymphoblastic leukemia, due to receive a stem cell transplant.

CDR3 in DNA: TGTGCCAGCAGTCTGTCACTGACAGATTACACTGAAGCTTTCTTT. Translating it yields CASSLSLTDYTEAFF. This chain links TRBV6-5 with TRBJ1-1; TRBD1 is a possible D gene (5 bases). CDR1 is MNHEY, CDR2 SVGAGI, per germline. Trimming took off 5 bases at V and 3 bases at J, with 16 bases between the two ends. There are 15 residues in the CDR3.